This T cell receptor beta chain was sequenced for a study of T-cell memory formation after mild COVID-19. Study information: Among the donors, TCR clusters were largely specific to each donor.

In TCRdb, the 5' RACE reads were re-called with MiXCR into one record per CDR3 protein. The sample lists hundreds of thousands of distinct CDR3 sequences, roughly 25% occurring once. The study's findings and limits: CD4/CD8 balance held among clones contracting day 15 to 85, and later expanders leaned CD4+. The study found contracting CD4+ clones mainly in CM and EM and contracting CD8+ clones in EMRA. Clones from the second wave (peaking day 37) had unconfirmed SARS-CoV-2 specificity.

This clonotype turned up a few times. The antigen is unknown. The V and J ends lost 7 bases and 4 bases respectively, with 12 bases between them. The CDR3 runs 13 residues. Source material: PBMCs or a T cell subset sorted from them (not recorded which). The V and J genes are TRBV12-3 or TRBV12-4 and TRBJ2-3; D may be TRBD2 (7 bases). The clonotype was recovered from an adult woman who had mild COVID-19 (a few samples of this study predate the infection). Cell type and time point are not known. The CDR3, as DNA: TGTGCCAGCAACCCCGGGGGGCCAGATACGCAGTATTTT. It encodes CASNPGGPDTQYF.